The 19 T cell receptor beta chains in this list originate from one sample, sequenced in a study of Ad26.COV2.S vaccination and SARS-CoV-2 variants (dated by TCRdb to about 2021). Libraries were prepared through the immunoSEQ multiplex PCR assay. The table was pulled from immuneACCESS by TCRdb, which kept in-frame rearrangements only. Such tables lose some clones; where checked, under half of the loss comes from unresolved V genes, and the rest has no known cause. A total of fewer than 500,000 clones appear in this sample, roughly 89% of them only once. Approximately 2.5% of the sample rests with the top ten. The treatment or condition label, as the study defines it: around 19 received Ad26.COV2.S at low or high dose, single or two shots; about 5 received placebo; per-sample allocation not given. Repertoires of vaccine and placebo recipients were sequenced from samples taken on day 63 after the first injection.

Sequencing was performed on peripheral blood, taken in a trial of Ad26.COV2.S vaccine versus placebo. The receptors stem from a person between 18 and 65 years old who received the Ad26.COV2.S COVID-19 vaccine or a placebo.

A single count supports this clone. V usage is TRBV27 and J usage is TRBJ2-1, with a weak D call TRBD2 (5 bases). Germline CDR1 is MNHEY and CDR2 is SMNVEV (reference sequence). The CDR3 has 15 residues. V was pared by 4 bases and J by 5 bases, with 15 bases between. CDR3 residues: CASSSSPWGDNEQFF. In DNA, the CDR3 is TGTGCCAGCAGTTCCTCACCGTGGGGAGACAATGAGCAGTTCTTC.

The chain carries TRBV5-8 and TRBJ2-5, with 8 nucleotides matching TRBD1. V gave up 3 bases and J gave up 2 bases; unmatched junction bases: 18. The CDR3 loop spans 19 amino acids. Per germline, CDR1 SGHTS and CDR2 YDEGEE. DNA for the CDR3: TGTGCCAGCAGCTCCACGGATCCTTCCAGGGGGCGAAGGCAAGAGACCCAGTACTTC. This translates into CASSSTDPSRGRRQETQYF.

This chain connects TRBV6-5 to TRBJ2-3, with 8 bases fitting TRBD2. Germline-derived CDR1 and CDR2 are MNHEY and SVGAGI. This CDR3 has 15 amino acids. Trimming removed 0 bases from V and 8 bases from J; junction bases left unmatched: 7. DNA of the CDR3: TGTGCCAGCAGTTACTCTAGCGGGGCGGTCGGTACGCAGTATTTT. Encoded protein: CASSYSSGAVGTQYF.

The chain is built from TRBV2 and TRBJ1-2; 7 positions agree with TRBD1. The CDR3 has 13 amino acids. From germline, CDR1 is SNHLY and CDR2 FYNNEI. V shed 7 bases and J 4 bases; nucleotides not matched to a gene: 6. Here the CDR3 reads CASIQGGGYGYTF. The CDR3 coding sequence is TGTGCCAGCATCCAGGGGGGGGGCTATGGCTACACCTTC.

The chain carries TRBV7-3 and TRBJ2-1; 10 bases agree with TRBD2. V lost 4 bases and J lost 1; bases outside the gene matches: 4. CDR1 and CDR2 from the germline V gene are SGHTA and FQGTGA. There are 16 residues in the CDR3. CDR3: CASSSWGLASYNEQFF. The CDR3, as DNA: TGTGCCAGCAGCTCATGGGGACTAGCGTCCTACAATGAGCAGTTCTTC.

J is TRBJ1-2 and V is TRBV21-1. TRBV21-1 is a listed pseudogene. The CDR3 length is 14 residues. In DNA form, the CDR3 reads TGTGCCAGTCGCCCGCCGGCAGGGAGAGTAGGCTACACCTTC. Amino acids: CASRPPAGRVGYTF.

V and J are TRBV5-1 and TRBJ2-1; TRBD1 aligns across 9 bases. Germline values: CDR1 SGHRS, CDR2 YFSETQ. The CDR3 consists of 15 residues. Trimming cost V 2 bases and J 9 bases; bases outside gene matches: 9. The CDR3 loop reads CASSFRDREDPEQFF. DNA for the CDR3: TGCGCCAGCAGCTTCCGGGACAGGGAGGATCCTGAGCAGTTCTTC.

In this sample, this clone turned up many times. V is TRBV7-8 and J is TRBJ1-5, with TRBD1 as a possible D gene (5 bases). V gave up 7 bases and J gave up 8 bases, with 15 bases separating them. The CDR3 loop spans 13 amino acids. The germline V gene encodes CDR1 SGHVS and CDR2 FQNEAQ. The CDR3 nucleotides read TGTGCCAGCACTCTCGGGGCGGCGGAGCCCCAGCATTTT. Translated: CASTLGAAEPQHF.

This chain links TRBV4-3 with TRBJ1-2; D uncertain. Trimming removed 3 bases from V and 4 bases from J, with 12 bases in between. Germline loops: CDR1 LGHNA, CDR2 YSLEER. The CDR3 spans 14 residues. CDR3 residues: CASSQSQIPYGYTF. DNA for the CDR3: TGCGCCAGCAGCCAGTCCCAGATTCCCTATGGCTACACCTTC.

This chain joins TRBV28 and TRBJ2-5; TRBD1 is a possible D gene (6 bases). The CDR3 runs to 12 residues. Between the trimmed V and J ends, which lost 6 bases and 5 bases, there was a span of 10 bases. Germline CDR1 MDHEN, CDR2 SYDVKM. This CDR3 reads CASRQGSETQYF. The CDR3 DNA follows: TGTGCCAGCAGGCAGGGGTCCGAGACCCAGTACTTC.

V gene TRBV10-3 combines with J gene TRBJ2-4; 8 bases fit TRBD1. V gave up 10 bases and J gave up 6 bases; unmatched junction bases: 5. The CDR3 spans 12 residues. Germline assignment: CDR1 ENHRY and CDR2 SYGVKD. The CDR3 nucleotides read TGTGCCACTGGACAGGGTGCAAACATTCAGTACTTC. Residues: CATGQGANIQYF.

This chain connects TRBV6-5 to TRBJ2-3; 9 bases agree with TRBD1. Germline V gives CDR1 MNHEY, CDR2 SVGAGI. V dropped 2 bases and J dropped 7; count of bases not matched to a gene: 10. CDR3 size: 16 residues. In DNA form, the CDR3 reads TGTGCCAGCAGTTACCGGGGACAGGGAGTGGGGAATACGCAGTATTTT. Translation: CASSYRGQGVGNTQYF.

CDR3 in amino acids: CASSLEQGNSPLHF. The DNA for the CDR3 is TGTGCCAGCAGCTTAGAGCAGGGGAATTCACCCCTCCACTTT. This chain uses TRBV7-9 with TRBJ1-6; tentatively, D is TRBD1 (6 bases). The germline V gene has CDR1 SEHNR and CDR2 FQNEAQ (reference sequence). The length of the CDR3 is 14 residues. V was shortened by 1 base and J by 7 bases, with 8 bases between the two germline ends.

The chain has TRBV19 and TRBJ2-1; 7 nucleotides agree with TRBD2. Trimming at V came to 7 bases and at J to 9 bases, leaving 12 bases not matched to a gene. Germline V gene lookup returns CDR1 LNHDA and CDR2 SQIVND (reference sequence). The CDR3 has 14 amino acids. CDR3 coding DNA: TGTGCCAGTACCCGACTAGCTCCCCCGGGTGAGCAGTTCTTC. Protein product: CASTRLAPPGEQFF.

The chain joins TRBV5-1 to TRBJ1-6; 8 nucleotides align to TRBD1. The CDR3 sequence is 16 residues long. Germline V CDR1 and CDR2: SGHRS, YFSETQ. V lost 5 bases, J lost 9 bases, and 13 bases stayed unmatched. The CDR3: CASSPTTGAFTSPLHF. In DNA form, the CDR3 reads TGCGCCAGCAGTCCAACGACAGGGGCATTCACTTCACCCCTCCACTTT.

This chain links TRBV30 with TRBJ1-6; D is undetermined. The CDR3 runs 16 residues. V was clipped by 0 bases and J by 7 bases, with 16 bases between them. Germline CDR1 GTSNPN, CDR2 SVGIG (reference sequence). CDR3 DNA sequence: TGTGCCTGGAGTGTTATGTTCCTGACTTTGAATTCACCCCTCCACTTT. Amino acid sequence: CAWSVMFLTLNSPLHF.

The chain uses TRBV6-5 and TRBJ2-3; perhaps TRBD2 as D (5 bases). This CDR3 is 14 amino acids long. Trimming shortened V by 6 bases and J by 0 bases, and 10 bases separated the two germline ends. Germline V CDR1 and CDR2: MNHEY, SVGAGI. The CDR3 nucleotides are TGTGCCAGCAGGGACTTTGCTAGCACAGATACGCAGTATTTT. This gives the protein CASRDFASTDTQYF.

CDR3 sequence (DNA): TGTGCCAGCAGTGCGGGACAGGGGGGGGGATCTTCACCCCTCCACTTT. Translation: CASSAGQGGGSSPLHF. V is TRBV6-1 and J is TRBJ1-6, with 11 bases aligning to TRBD1. Germline V gives CDR1 MNHNS, CDR2 SASEGT. The CDR3 covers 16 residues. V was pared by 4 bases and J by 9 bases, with 8 bases of the junction left unmatched.

The V and J genes are TRBV7-8 and TRBJ1-2; D ambiguous. The CDR3 length is 13 residues. Per the germline V gene, CDR1 is SGHVS and CDR2 is FQNEAQ. The V gene lost 5 bases and the J gene lost 4 bases, with 11 bases spanning the gap. DNA of the CDR3: TGTGCCAGCAGCCCTACGGGGTTCTATGGCTACACCTTC. Its translation is CASSPTGFYGYTF.